The clone carrying this TCR beta chain was recorded a few times. The antigen is undetermined. This entry is derived from a study of blood T cells in healthy people across ages. Study findings and constraints: In long-lived donors, naive CD4+ cell counts and diversity exceeded those of aged donors.

PBMCs numbering at least 6.5 million were isolated per sample. Using a J-beta primer mix together with a sample-barcoded 5' primer, a second PCR was run for roughly 7 to 11 cycles. Every molecule of cDNA carried a tag from a template-switch adaptor with 12 random nucleotides. TCRdb independently ran MiXCR on the 5' RACE reads; one entry per CDR3 protein. The table includes around 1,000,000 distinct CDR3 sequences, around two fifths detected once. This CDR3 contains 12 residues. V gave up 3 bases and J gave up 7 bases, with 9 bases separating them. The germline gives CDR1 MNHEY, CDR2 SVGAGI. Material for sequencing was blood. This receptor was obtained from a man between 18 and 29 years old in good health. The chain recombines TRBV6-5 with TRBJ1-1, with TRBD1 as a possible D gene (6 bases). CDR3 nucleotides: TGTGCCAGCAGTTATCGAGGGGGTGAAGCTTTCTTT. Translating it yields CASSYRGGEAFF.